This T cell receptor (beta chain) was observed in a study of cytomegalovirus exposure and HLA in healthy donors. In germline, CDR1 is SGHTA, CDR2 FQGTGA. The CDR3 is made up of 14 amino acids. V was clipped by 5 bases and J by 3 bases; unmatched bases: 3. Study-wide results and limits: Through in vitro validation, three CMV-associated chains were shown to be specific for CMV antigens. DRB1 had the most TCR associations and HLA-C the fewest, a later analysis found, with rates varying by HLA locus.

A single count supports this clone. The antigen is not known. PCR primers comprised 60 Vbeta and 13 Jbeta primers. TCRdb keeps only in-frame clones here, not all; method: immunoSEQ multiplex PCR. The sample includes about 160,000 clones, 75% to 90% of them seen just once. The chain has TRBV7-3 and TRBJ1-5, with 8 nucleotides matching TRBD1. The sample taken for sequencing was PBMCs. The source is a man aged 25 to 40 in good health and CMV-seronegative. This CDR3 is CASSRTGNNQPQHF. The CDR3 DNA reads TGTGCCAGCAGCCGGACAGGGAACAATCAGCCCCAGCATTTT. The variable domain in full, completed from reference TRBV7-3 and TRBJ1-5, reads GAGVSQTPSNKVTEKGKYVELRCDPISGHTALYWYRQSLGQGPEFLIYFQGTGAADDSGLPNDRFFAVRPEGSVSTLKIQRTERGDSAVYLCASSRTGNNQPQHFGDGTRLSIL.